Listed here are 26 T cell receptor beta chains from one sample, sequenced in a study of T cells in Graves' hyperthyroidism and ophthalmopathy. From RNA transcripts, TCR beta CDR3 regions were amplified. Carried out on the TCR CDR3, a first-round RT-PCR used the HTBI primer set. Each CDR3 protein gets one entry after TCRdb re-called the multiplex PCR reads with MiXCR. This table has hundreds of thousands of distinct CDR3 sequences, 45% appearing once. The sample comprised peripheral blood or thyroid tissue (not recorded which). The receptor source for this set is an adult man with Graves' disease, either hyperthyroidism or ophthalmopathy (not recorded which).

A note on this clonotype: One end of the junction fails to match germline, which may point to a read error. This chain connects TRBV10-2 to TRBJ2-5; 11 nucleotides line up with TRBD1. The CDR3 covers 12 residues. Germline values: CDR1 WSHSY, CDR2 SAAADI. The CDR3 loop is CASRLGQGAQDF. In nucleotides, the CDR3 is TGCGCCAGCAGATTAGGACAGGGGGCGCAGGACTTC.

This clonotype showed up many times. This rearrangement joins TRBV29-1 to TRBJ1-4; the D gene is possibly TRBD1 (5 bases). The CDR3 is 13 amino acids. CDR1 SQVTM and CDR2 ANQGSEA come from the germline V gene. V lost 2 bases, J lost 3 bases, and 7 bases lay in between. CDR3 DNA sequence: TGCAGCGTTGAAACGGGGGCTAATGAAAAACTGTTTTTT. It codes for CSVETGANEKLFF.

This clonotype was seen many times. The V call is TRBV10-3, the J call TRBJ1-1; D gene uncertain. From germline, CDR1 is ENHRY and CDR2 SYGVKD. CDR3 length equals 15 residues. Deletions cut 0 bases from V and 1 base from J, with 9 bases between. CDR3 bases: TGTGCCATCAGTGAGTCGGGGAATCAGAACACTGAAGCTTTCTTT. Protein product: CAISESGNQNTEAFF.

Concerning this clonotype: This may come from a read error, since a much larger clone is one base off. The chain couples TRBV6-6 to TRBJ1-2; D is ambiguous. The CDR3 spans 14 residues. The V end lost 5 bases, the J end lost 7 bases, and 17 bases lay between the germline ends. The germline CDR1 and CDR2 sequences are MNHNY and SVGAGI (reference sequence). CDR3 DNA: TGTGCCAGCAGTCAGGACCTTCCTGCGGGTGGCTACACCTTC. As protein: CASSQDLPAGGYTF.

The chain links TRBV19 to TRBJ1-1; D possibly corresponds to TRBD1 (5 bases). V shed 2 bases and J shed 7 bases, with 11 bases lying between them. Germline V gene lookup returns CDR1 LNHDA and CDR2 SQIVND (reference sequence). There are 13 residues in the CDR3. The CDR3 nucleotides read TGTGCCAGTAGTATACTAGGGGCCGGTGAAGCTTTCTTT. This codes for CASSILGAGEAFF.

V and J are TRBV12-3 or TRBV12-4 and TRBJ1-2; 11 nucleotides agree with TRBD1. Germline trimming cut 0 bases from V and 5 bases from J; bases unmatched to any gene: 2. This CDR3 has 15 residues. For the CDR3, the DNA is TGTGCCAGCAGTTTAGCGGACAGGGGGCTATATGGCTACACCTTC. As protein: CASSLADRGLYGYTF.

This clonotype has ten or more counts. The chain employs TRBV7-2 and TRBJ1-3; unclear D gene. CDR3 length: 14 residues. CDR1 and CDR2 (germline): SGHTA, FQGNSA. With 0 bases removed from V and 3 bases from J, the gap between germline ends came to 6 bases. CDR3 coding DNA: TGTGCCAGCAGCTTAGCAGGGTTTGGAAACACCATATATTTT. This codes for CASSLAGFGNTIYF.

V and J are TRBV28 and TRBJ1-4; 8 nucleotides align to TRBD1. The CDR3 loop spans 15 amino acids. The trim removed 5 bases at V and 12 bases at J, leaving 14 bases unmatched. From germline, CDR1 is MDHEN and CDR2 SYDVKM. The CDR3 region is CASSPTTGVVVELFF. In DNA, the CDR3 is TGTGCCAGCAGTCCCACGACAGGGGTAGTGGTGGAACTGTTTTTT.

This clonotype was observed many times. The chain joins TRBV10-3 to TRBJ2-7; 10 bases map to TRBD2. Losses at the gene ends were 11 bases for V and 0 bases for J; bases not matched to a gene: 7. The CDR3 extends over 14 amino acids. The germline V gene encodes CDR1 ENHRY and CDR2 SYGVKD. CDR3 sequence (DNA): TGTGCCTCAGGGACTAGCGCTAACTCCTACGAGCAGTACTTC. This sequence encodes CASGTSANSYEQYF.

This clonotype was detected ten times or more. The chain has TRBV5-4 and TRBJ2-5; D ambiguous. The germline V gene encodes CDR1 SGHNT and CDR2 YYREEE (reference sequence). The V and J ends lost 5 bases and 4 bases respectively, with 18 bases between them. The CDR3 extends over 15 amino acids. The CDR3 DNA reads as TGTGCCAGCAGTCCGTCTGGTTCCGGAGCAGAGACCCAGTACTTC. The encoded protein is CASSPSGSGAETQYF.

J is TRBJ1-2 and V is TRBV29-1; D is ambiguous. The CDR3 length is 13 residues. V was clipped by 0 bases and J by 1 base, with 6 bases between them. CDR1 and CDR2 from the germline V gene are SQVTM and ANQGSEA. CDR3: CSVEDPDNYGYTF. The CDR3 DNA reads TGCAGCGTTGAAGATCCAGATAACTATGGCTACACCTTC.

The chain uses TRBV28 and TRBJ1-2, with D unclear. Germline V gives CDR1 MDHEN, CDR2 SYDVKM. The CDR3 sequence is 13 residues long. The V end lost 4 bases, the J end lost 4 bases, and 10 bases lay between the germline ends. The CDR3 region has the DNA TGTGCCAGCAGTTCCTCGGGAGGCTATGGCTACACCTTC. Translating it yields CASSSSGGYGYTF.

This clonotype appeared many times. This chain joins TRBV7-9 and TRBJ2-7; no definite D call. The CDR3 totals 13 residues. From germline, CDR1 is SEHNR and CDR2 FQNEAQ (reference sequence). V lost 5 bases and J lost 2, with 10 bases in between. The CDR3 loop reads CASSDLRAYEQYF. CDR3 sequence (DNA): TGTGCCAGCAGCGATCTCCGGGCCTACGAGCAGTACTTC.

This chain connects TRBV29-1 to TRBJ1-1, with 10 bases identical to TRBD1. Germline CDR1 SQVTM, CDR2 ANQGSEA. This CDR3 comprises 12 residues. The J segment lost 4 bases and the V segment lost 7 bases, leaving 3 bases of the junction unmatched. CDR3 sequence: CSGWDRGTEAFF. The CDR3 region has the DNA TGCAGCGGTTGGGACAGGGGCACTGAAGCTTTCTTT.

This clonotype was observed a few times. The chain is built from TRBV7-9 and TRBJ1-1; 10 bases fit TRBD1. From germline, CDR1 is SEHNR and CDR2 FQNEAQ (reference sequence). CDR3 length: 15 residues. The J segment lost 5 bases and the V segment lost 3 bases, leaving 6 bases of the junction unmatched. CDR3 DNA sequence: TGTGCCAGCAGCTTTATTGGGGACAGGGGAACTGAAGCTTTCTTT. Translating it yields CASSFIGDRGTEAFF.

This chain links TRBV10-3 with TRBJ2-7; 7 positions match TRBD1. Germline V gives CDR1 ENHRY, CDR2 SYGVKD. V was pared by 7 bases and J by 4 bases, with 4 bases of the junction left unmatched. The CDR3 runs 12 residues. The CDR3 here is CAITTGSYEQYF. In DNA, the CDR3 is TGTGCCATCACGACAGGGAGTTACGAGCAGTACTTC.

The CDR3 protein is CSARARGPGTEAFF. DNA of the CDR3: TGCAGTGCTAGAGCCAGGGGGCCGGGTACTGAAGCTTTCTTT. V gene TRBV20-1 combines with J gene TRBJ1-1; 8 nucleotides agree with TRBD1. The CDR3 has 14 residues. Germline CDR1 is DFQATT and CDR2 is SNEGSKA (reference sequence). V was clipped by 1 base and J by 5 bases; unmatched bases: 6.

The CDR3 sequence is CASSYSDFTEQYF. The CDR3 bases are TGTGCCAGCAGTTACTCGGACTTTACCGAGCAGTACTTC. The rearrangement links TRBV6-5 to TRBJ2-7, with a weak D call TRBD2 (5 bases). V lost 0 bases to trimming and J lost 6 bases, with 9 bases between them. Germline V gene sequence: CDR1 MNHEY, CDR2 SVGAGI. The CDR3 is 13 amino acids.

The chain joins TRBV20-1 to TRBJ1-2; D uncertain. CDR3 length: 14 amino acids. V dropped 3 bases and J dropped 0 bases, with 11 bases sitting between them. Germline CDR1 DFQATT, CDR2 SNEGSKA (reference sequence). CDR3 sequence reads: CSASGQTSNYGYTF. In nucleotides, the CDR3 is TGCAGTGCTAGTGGTCAGACCTCTAACTATGGCTACACCTTC.

This clonotype was detected ten times or more. This chain joins TRBV7-6 and TRBJ2-7; D perhaps matches TRBD1 (6 bases). The ends were cut back, 0 bases at V and 7 bases at J, with 13 bases in the middle. The CDR3 length is 14 residues. Germline CDR1 and CDR2: SGHVS and FNYEAQ. CDR3 amino acids: CASSLARGTGEQYF. In DNA form, the CDR3 reads TGTGCCAGCAGCTTAGCAAGGGGGACGGGAGAGCAGTACTTC.

The rearrangement uses TRBV11-3 and TRBJ1-3, with D tentatively TRBD1 (5 bases). Trimming shortened V by 4 bases and J by 4 bases, and 23 bases separated the two germline ends. This CDR3 is built from 18 residues. The germline V gene encodes CDR1 SGHNT and CDR2 YENEEA. The CDR3 region has the DNA TGTGCCAGCAGCTCGTTTCTCGACAGCCGTACTACCGGAAACACCATATATTTT. It yields the protein CASSSFLDSRTTGNTIYF.

V and J are TRBV7-2 and TRBJ1-1; TRBD1 matches 7 bases. The CDR3 consists of 17 residues. The V gene end was trimmed by 4 bases and the J gene end by 4 bases; junction bases not matched to a gene: 15. Germline V gene sequence: CDR1 SGHTA, CDR2 FQGNSA. Here the CDR3 reads CASSWNPKGARGTEAFF. For the CDR3, the DNA is TGTGCCAGCAGCTGGAACCCCAAGGGGGCCCGGGGCACTGAAGCTTTCTTT.

Many counts were recorded for this clonotype. The chain has TRBV10-3 and TRBJ2-5; D might be TRBD1 (6 bases). V was clipped by 5 bases and J by 1 base, with 8 bases between them. Germline V gives CDR1 ENHRY, CDR2 SYGVKD. CDR3 length: 13 residues. The CDR3, as DNA: TGTGCCATCAGTCAGGGGTTCCAAGAGACCCAGTACTTC. This codes for CAISQGFQETQYF.

In its sample, this clonotype was seen many times. The chain has TRBV20-1 and TRBJ2-7; D perhaps matches TRBD1 (6 bases). V was clipped by 6 bases and J by 3 bases, with 12 bases between them. Germline V CDR1 and CDR2: DFQATT, SNEGSKA (reference sequence). This CDR3 region has 12 residues. The CDR3 nucleotides are TGCAGTGCAAGTCAGGGGCGCTACGAGCAGTACTTC. This gives the protein CSASQGRYEQYF.

This clonotype appeared many times. The chain combines TRBV7-9 with TRBJ1-1; TRBD1 might be the D (5 bases). Germline values: CDR1 SEHNR, CDR2 FQNEAQ (reference sequence). Trimming took 5 bases from V and 0 from J, leaving 10 bases between them. CDR3 length equals 14 residues. CDR3 sequence reads: CASSPGYVNTEAFF. For the CDR3, the DNA is TGTGCCAGCAGCCCAGGGTATGTGAACACTGAAGCTTTCTTT.

V usage is TRBV2 and J usage is TRBJ2-7; 8 positions agree with TRBD2. The CDR3 runs to 13 residues. CDR1 is SNHLY, CDR2 FYNNEI, per germline. The V segment lost 6 bases and the J segment 6 bases; nucleotides outside the gene matches: 7. This CDR3 reads CASSRLASTEQYF. In DNA form, the CDR3 reads TGTGCCAGCAGCCGACTAGCGAGTACCGAGCAGTACTTC. Full variable domain (missing parts from reference TRBV2 and TRBJ2-7): EPEVTQTPSHQVTQMGQEVILRCVPISNHLYFYWYRQILGQKVEFLVSFYNNEISEKSEIFDDQFSVERPDGSNFTLKIRSTKLEDSAMYFCASSRLASTEQYFGPGTRLTVT.